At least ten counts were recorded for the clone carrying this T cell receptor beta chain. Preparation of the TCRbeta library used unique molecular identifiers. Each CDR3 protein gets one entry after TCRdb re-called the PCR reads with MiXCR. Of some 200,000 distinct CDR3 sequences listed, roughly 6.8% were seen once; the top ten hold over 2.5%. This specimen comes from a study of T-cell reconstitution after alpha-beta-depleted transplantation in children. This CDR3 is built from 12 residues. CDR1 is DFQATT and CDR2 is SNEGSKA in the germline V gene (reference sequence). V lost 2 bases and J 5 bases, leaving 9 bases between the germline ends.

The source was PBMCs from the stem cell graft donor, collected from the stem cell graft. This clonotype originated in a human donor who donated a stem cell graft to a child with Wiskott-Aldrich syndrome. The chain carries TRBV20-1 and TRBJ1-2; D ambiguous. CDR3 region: CSARSSVYGYTF. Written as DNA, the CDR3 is TGCAGTGCTAGATCGTCGGTTTATGGCTACACCTTC.